These 10 T cell receptor beta chains were sequenced from one sample in a study of shared clonotypes between healthy human individuals. TCRdb's copy holds only in-frame clones and misses some; the assay was immunoSEQ multiplex PCR. The profile shows fewer than 500,000 clones, over 60% of them singletons. The sample consisted of PBMCs. The receptor source for this set is a middle-aged woman in good health. Some clones in this sample may be carry-over from other donors' samples.

The chain joins TRBV2 to TRBJ2-7; D gene uncertain. There are 11 residues in the CDR3. Germline V gene lookup returns CDR1 SNHLY and CDR2 FYNNEI. Deletions cut 5 bases from V and 6 bases from J, with 8 bases between. CDR3 amino acids: CASSIRAEQYF. In DNA form, the CDR3 reads TGTGCCAGCAGTATTCGAGCCGAGCAGTACTTC.

The rearrangement uses TRBV7-7 and TRBJ2-1; 13 positions match TRBD2. There are 16 residues in the CDR3. V lost 1 base to trimming and J lost 5 bases; unmatched junction nucleotides: 2. Germline V gives CDR1 SSHAT, CDR2 FNYEAQ (reference sequence). The CDR3 spells CASSLEGLAGNNEQFF. The CDR3 bases are TGTGCCAGCAGCTTAGAGGGACTAGCGGGAAACAATGAGCAGTTCTTC.

The chain couples TRBV11-3 to TRBJ2-3; D unresolved. There are 12 residues in the CDR3. Trimming stripped 3 bases from V and 4 bases from J, with 5 bases between. Germline values: CDR1 SGHNT, CDR2 YENEEA. The CDR3: CASSFSPDTQYF. The CDR3 DNA follows: TGTGCCAGCAGCTTCAGTCCAGATACGCAGTATTTT. The full variable domain, in which reference TRBV11-3 and TRBJ2-3 provide the parts outside the CDR3, is EAGVVQSPRYKIIEKKQPVAFWCNPISGHNTLYWYLQNLGQGPELLIRYENEEAVDDSQLPKDRFSAERLKGVDSTLKIQPAELGDSAVYLCASSFSPDTQYFGPGTRLTVL.

This clone was recorded once. This chain connects TRBV4-2 to TRBJ2-1; TRBD2 agrees at 7 bases. Trimming removed 0 bases from V and 0 bases from J; junction bases left unmatched: 2. From germline, CDR1 is LGHNA and CDR2 YNFKEQ. The length of the CDR3 is 16 residues. The CDR3 coding sequence is TGTGCCAGCAGCCAAGATAGCGGGTCCTCCTACAATGAGCAGTTCTTC. Its protein product is CASSQDSGSSYNEQFF.

The chain is built from TRBV27 and TRBJ2-2; D not resolved. In germline, CDR1 is MNHEY, CDR2 SMNVEV (reference sequence). CDR3 size: 14 residues. V was pared by 7 bases and J by 8 bases, with 17 bases between. The CDR3 DNA sequence: TGTGCCAGCAATTGGGCAGAAAGACAAGGGGAGCTGTTTTTT. Translation: CASNWAERQGELFF.

The V call is TRBV11-2, the J call TRBJ1-5, with D possibly TRBD1 on 6 matching bases. The CDR3 spans 13 residues. The V end was cut by 5 bases, the J end by 4 bases, with 9 bases between. Germline V CDR1 and CDR2: SGHAT, FQNNGV. CDR3 DNA: TGTGCCAGCAGCCGACAGGTGAATCAGCCCCAGCATTTT. It encodes CASSRQVNQPQHF.

The V and J genes are TRBV7-3 and TRBJ2-7, with a weak D call TRBD2 (6 bases). From germline, CDR1 is SGHTA and CDR2 FQGTGA. CDR3 length equals 15 residues. V was shortened by 5 bases and J by 5 bases, with 19 bases between the two germline ends. CDR3 DNA sequence: TGTGCCAGCAGCCCTCTGGGGGGAGCTCACAACGAGCAGTACTTC. Residues: CASSPLGGAHNEQYF.

This clone has ten or more counts. V and J are TRBV6-1 and TRBJ2-2; 8 bases are a match to TRBD2. This CDR3 has 16 amino acids. V trimming: 4 bases; J trimming: 4 bases; junction bases outside the gene matches: 8. From germline, CDR1 is MNHNS and CDR2 SASEGT. The CDR3 DNA is TGTGCCAGCAGTGGGATAGCGGGAAGGGGCACCGGGGAGCTGTTTTTT. Translating it yields CASSGIAGRGTGELFF.

V is TRBV11-2 and J is TRBJ2-3; weak D call: TRBD2 (6 bases). The germline V gene encodes CDR1 SGHAT and CDR2 FQNNGV. The CDR3 is 15 residues long. V was trimmed by 2 bases and J by 0 bases, leaving 9 bases between them. The chain's CDR3 is CASSLTGGSTDTQYF. In nucleotides, the CDR3 is TGTGCCAGCAGCTTAACCGGGGGAAGCACAGATACGCAGTATTTT. The full variable domain, with the rest looked up from reference TRBV11-2 and TRBJ2-3, is EAGVAQSPRYKIIEKRQSVAFWCNPISGHATLYWYQQILGQGPKLLIQFQNNGVVDDSQLPKDRFSAERLKGVDSTLKIQPAKLEDSAVYLCASSLTGGSTDTQYFGPGTRLTVL.

This chain uses TRBV2 with TRBJ1-1; TRBD1 aligns across 8 bases. Trimming cost V 10 bases and J 11 bases; bases outside gene matches: 12. The germline CDR1 and CDR2 sequences are SNHLY and FYNNEI. The CDR3 sequence is 12 residues long. CDR3 residues: CAIRTGRSVAFF. Written as DNA, the CDR3 is TGTGCCATAAGGACAGGGCGTAGTGTGGCTTTCTTT.